These 8 T cell receptor beta chains were sequenced from one sample in a study of cytomegalovirus exposure and HLA in healthy donors (dated by TCRdb to 2015 to 2018). To prepare the library, the immunoSEQ multiplex PCR assay was applied. For the multiplex PCR, a mixture combining 60 forward primers for TCR Vbeta segments and 13 reverse primers for TCR Jbeta segments was used. TCRdb obtained this table from immuneACCESS and retained in-frame rearrangements with V and J assigned. These tables miss some clones; where compared with another copy, unresolved V genes account for less than half of the shortfall, and the remainder is unexplained. This sample comprises around 170,000 clones, more than 60% of them detected only once. 2.5% to 4% of the sample comes from the top ten. Sequenced: PBMCs. All receptors come from a woman aged 45-65 years in good health and CMV-seropositive.

In the case of this clone: Compared with germline, one end of the junction differs, possibly owing to a read error. The chain combines TRBV5-1 with TRBJ2-6, with D perhaps TRBD1 (5 bases). CDR3 size: 15 residues. CDR1 and CDR2 (germline): SGHRS, YFSETQ. This CDR3 is CASSPSFSGANGLTF. In DNA, the CDR3 is TGCGCCAGCAGCCCTAGTTTCTCTGGGGCCAACGGCCTGACTTTC.

Turning to this clone: Sequence at one end of the junction differs from germline and may be a read error. V usage is TRBV20-1 and J usage is TRBJ1-2; TRBD1 matches at 10 bases. CDR1 is DFQATT and CDR2 is SNEGSKA in the germline V gene (reference sequence). The CDR3 sequence is 11 residues long. CDR3 in amino acids: CSASDRGRMGF. CDR3 DNA sequence: TGCAGTGCTTCCGACAGGGGGCGAATGGGCTTC.

The chain recombines TRBV27 with TRBJ2-7; D possibly corresponds to TRBD1 (6 bases). Germline lookup yields CDR1 MNHEY and CDR2 SMNVEV (reference sequence). The V end lost 5 bases, the J end lost 5 bases, and 13 bases lay between the germline ends. The CDR3 has 13 residues. The CDR3 protein is CASSHDKGDEQYF. The DNA of the CDR3 is TGTGCCAGCAGTCACGACAAGGGGGACGAGCAGTACTTC.

DNA of the CDR3: TGTGCCTGGAGTCCTAGACCGGGGGACTATGGCTACACCTTC. Protein: CAWSPRPGDYGYTF. The rearrangement links TRBV30 to TRBJ1-2, with D possibly being TRBD1 (5 bases). The CDR3 contains 14 residues. The germline V gene encodes CDR1 GTSNPN and CDR2 SVGIG (reference sequence). V gave up 2 bases and J gave up 3 bases, with 13 bases separating them. The entire variable domain, with the rest obtained from reference TRBV30 and TRBJ1-2, is as follows: SQTIHQWPATLVQPVGSPLSLECTVEGTSNPNLYWYRQAAGRGLQLLFYSVGIGQISSEVPQNLSASRPQDRQFILSSKKLLLSDSGFYLCAWSPRPGDYGYTFGSGTRLTVV.

The chain has TRBV11-2 and TRBJ2-1; D may be TRBD1 (5 bases). CDR1 and CDR2 from the germline V gene are SGHAT and FQNNGV. This CDR3 is 14 amino acids long. V was cut by 2 bases and J by 2 bases, with 7 bases left in between. The CDR3 region has the DNA TGTGCCAGCAGCTTACAGGGCGCCTACAATGAGCAGTTCTTC. Translating gives CASSLQGAYNEQFF.

Written as DNA, the CDR3 is TGTGCCAGTAGTCGAGATCTCCCCACCTCTGGAAACACCATATATTTT. Amino acid sequence: CASSRDLPTSGNTIYF. V gene TRBV19 combines with J gene TRBJ1-3; no reliable D call. CDR3 length: 16 residues. The germline V gene encodes CDR1 LNHDA and CDR2 SQIVND (reference sequence). V lost 5 bases, J lost 0 bases, and 14 bases lay in between.

The J gene is TRBJ1-4, the V gene TRBV4-1, with D perhaps matching TRBD1 (6 bases). Germline V gene data show CDR1 as MGHRA and CDR2 as YSYEKL. CDR3 length: 15 residues. V was clipped by 1 base and J by 6 bases, with 12 bases between them. CDR3 sequence (DNA): TGCGCCAGCAGCCAAGCCGCGACAGGTGATGAAAAACTGTTTTTT. It translates to CASSQAATGDEKLFF.

This chain links TRBV5-1 with TRBJ1-5; D not certain. CDR1 SGHRS and CDR2 YFSETQ come from the germline V gene. V was trimmed by 1 base and J by 5 bases, leaving 13 bases between them. The CDR3 covers 15 residues. The CDR3 DNA is TGCGCCAGCAGCTTGAATGCCGGGAGGGATCAGCCCCAGCATTTT. It encodes CASSLNAGRDQPQHF.